These 22 T cell receptor beta chains share one sample of origin, sequenced in a study of cytomegalovirus exposure and HLA in healthy donors. Vbeta (60) and Jbeta (13) primers were used in the PCR. The assay was immunoSEQ multiplex PCR, and TCRdb's table has in-frame clones only and misses some. The data show about 210,000 clones, roughly 78% seen once. The sample comprised PBMCs. Every receptor here comes from a boy between 10 and 17 years old in good health and CMV-seronegative.

This chain links TRBV19 with TRBJ2-5; TRBD2 agrees at 10 bases. Germline loops: CDR1 LNHDA, CDR2 SQIVND (reference sequence). V shed 5 bases and J 5 bases; nucleotides not matched to a gene: 17. The length of the CDR3 is 18 residues. The chain's CDR3 is CASSSLTSGDALGETQYF. In DNA form, the CDR3 reads TGTGCCAGTAGTTCCCTTACTAGCGGGGACGCTTTGGGGGAGACCCAGTACTTC.

The chain has TRBV5-8 and TRBJ1-5, with TRBD1 matching over 8 bases. The CDR3 runs to 18 residues. Trimming at V came to 5 bases and at J to 5 bases, leaving 18 bases not matched to a gene. Germline V gene data show CDR1 as SGHTS and CDR2 as YDEGEE. The CDR3 sequence is CASSTDRGRVRVYQPQHF. In DNA, the CDR3 is TGTGCCAGCAGTACCGACAGGGGCAGAGTGAGGGTCTATCAGCCCCAGCATTTT.

This sequence joins TRBV30 and TRBJ1-3; D may be TRBD1 (6 bases). V was clipped by 5 bases and J by 2 bases, with 13 bases between them. The CDR3 is made up of 14 amino acids. Germline V lookup: CDR1 GTSNPN, CDR2 SVGIG (reference sequence). The chain's CDR3 is CAWFKGGPGNTIYF. Written as DNA, the CDR3 is TGTGCCTGGTTTAAGGGGGGGCCTGGAAACACCATATATTTT.

The J gene is TRBJ1-1, the V gene TRBV27, with no clear D. The CDR3 contains 14 residues. V dropped 4 bases and J dropped 4 bases, with 13 bases sitting between them. The germline CDR1 and CDR2 sequences are MNHEY and SMNVEV (reference sequence). CDR3 sequence (DNA): TGTGCCAGCAGTTACTCGGCGGGTGTCACTGAAGCTTTCTTT. Translating it yields CASSYSAGVTEAFF.

The chain employs TRBV19 and TRBJ1-4; the D is unclear. CDR3 length: 14 residues. Germline-derived CDR1 and CDR2 are LNHDA and SQIVND (reference sequence). Trimming cost V 6 bases and J 0 bases, with 8 bases left between them. CDR3 bases: TGTGCCAGTAGACCCAGGACAACTAATGAAAAACTGTTTTTT. It yields the protein CASRPRTTNEKLFF. Drawing the rest from reference TRBV19 and TRBJ1-4, the complete variable domain is DGGITQSPKYLFRKEGQNVTLSCEQNLNHDAMYWYRQDPGQGLRLIYYSQIVNDFQKGDIAEGYSVSREKKESFPLTVTSAQKNPTAFYLCASRPRTTNEKLFFGSGTQLSVL.

The chain recombines TRBV2 with TRBJ2-7; 8 nucleotides align to TRBD1. The CDR3 runs to 14 residues. Germline V gene sequence: CDR1 SNHLY, CDR2 FYNNEI. The V gene end was trimmed by 6 bases and the J gene end by 4 bases; junction bases not matched to a gene: 8. In DNA, the CDR3 is TGTGCCAGCAGAGCCGACAGGGGAGTATACGAGCAGTACTTC. Its translation: CASRADRGVYEQYF.

Worth noting for this clone: Other DNA sequences from this sample encode an identical CDR3 as well. V and J are TRBV4-1 and TRBJ1-4, with TRBD1 matching over 7 bases. V lost 1 base and J lost 4; bases outside the gene matches: 3. Germline values: CDR1 MGHRA, CDR2 YSYEKL. This CDR3 is built from 15 residues. The CDR3 region is CASSQGDRDNEKLFF. Written as DNA, the CDR3 is TGCGCCAGCAGCCAAGGTGACAGGGATAATGAAAAACTGTTTTTT.

The chain has TRBV6-5 and TRBJ2-5; perhaps TRBD1 as D (6 bases). The germline V gene has CDR1 MNHEY and CDR2 SVGAGI. The V and J ends lost 0 bases and 9 bases respectively, with 17 bases between them. The CDR3 extends over 15 amino acids. The CDR3 bases are TGTGCCAGCAGTTACTCAGTGACGACAGGACGTGCCCAGTACTTC. It translates to CASSYSVTTGRAQYF.

This clone was counted a single time. This rearrangement joins TRBV9 to TRBJ1-5, with 7 bases fitting TRBD1. Germline loops: CDR1 SGDLS, CDR2 YYNGEE. J gave up 6 bases and V 3 bases, and 12 bases lay outside the gene matches. This CDR3 has 16 residues. The CDR3 sequence is CASSAGPTGTAQPQHF. The CDR3 nucleotides read TGTGCCAGCAGCGCCGGACCGACAGGGACTGCTCAGCCCCAGCATTTT.

The chain employs TRBV5-1 and TRBJ2-7, with TRBD1 matching 7 bases. The V and J ends lost 0 bases and 3 bases, in that order; junction bases with no gene match: 3. The CDR3 runs 14 residues. Germline CDR1 and CDR2: SGHRS and YFSETQ. CDR3 nucleotides: TGCGCCAGCAGCTTGGGGGACAGTTACTACGAGCAGTACTTC. Its protein product is CASSLGDSYYEQYF.

CDR3: CASTITYGTAYGYTF. The CDR3 region has the DNA TGTGCCAGCACCATAACTTACGGGACAGCCTATGGCTACACCTTC. This chain uses TRBV27 with TRBJ1-2, with 7 bases aligning to TRBD1. V was clipped by 7 bases and J by 4 bases; unmatched bases: 12. The CDR3 is 15 residues long. CDR1 is MNHEY and CDR2 is SMNVEV in the germline V gene (reference sequence).

This chain uses TRBV27 with TRBJ2-1; possibly TRBD2 for D (5 bases). CDR1 and CDR2 from the germline V gene are MNHEY and SMNVEV (reference sequence). Trimming removed 3 bases from V and 4 bases from J, with 10 bases in between. The CDR3 is 14 residues long. CDR3 sequence (DNA): TGTGCCAGCAGTTTTCTAGCTGTTTACAATGAGCAGTTCTTC. Residues: CASSFLAVYNEQFF.

About this clone: Its ends do not fully match the called genes, so a read error is possible. In nucleotides, the CDR3 is TGTTCCAGCAGCTTGGACGGTAGTCTAGCGGGCTCCTACGAGCAGTACTTC. It encodes CSSSLDGSLAGSYEQYF. V is TRBV7-9 and J is TRBJ2-7, with 8 bases that match TRBD2. Germline loops: CDR1 SEHNR, CDR2 FQNEAQ (reference sequence). The CDR3 covers 17 residues.

The chain carries TRBV30 and TRBJ2-2; D might be TRBD2 (6 bases). Germline V gene lookup returns CDR1 GTSNPN and CDR2 SVGIG (reference sequence). Between the trimmed V and J ends, which lost 0 bases and 7 bases, there was a span of 9 bases. CDR3 length: 13 residues. For the CDR3, the DNA is TGTGCCTGGAGTGTATCGGGACTCGGGGAGCTGTTTTTT. Translating gives CAWSVSGLGELFF.

This chain links TRBV29-1 with TRBJ2-1; maybe TRBD2 (6 bases). Germline CDR1 SQVTM, CDR2 ANQGSEA. Deletions cut 4 bases from V and 8 bases from J, with 15 bases between. The CDR3 consists of 13 residues. Here the CDR3 DNA reads TGCAGCGTTGGGGGACTTATGACATATGAGCAGTTCTTC. This sequence encodes CSVGGLMTYEQFF.

This clone has just a few counts. The rearrangement joins TRBV29-1 to TRBJ1-2; 8 bases are shared with TRBD1. The ends lost 4 bases at V and 4 bases at J; junction bases unmatched: 2. Germline V gives CDR1 SQVTM, CDR2 ANQGSEA. There are 12 residues in the CDR3. The CDR3 spells CSVGQGIYGYTF. The CDR3 region has the DNA TGCAGCGTTGGACAGGGGATCTATGGCTACACCTTC.

The rearrangement links TRBV2 to TRBJ1-1; 7 bases match TRBD1. Germline V CDR1 and CDR2: SNHLY, FYNNEI. The trim removed 5 bases at V and 3 bases at J, leaving 9 bases unmatched. The CDR3 spans 15 residues. DNA of the CDR3: TGTGCCAGCAGTTTGGAGGGGGCGAGAGACACTGAAGCTTTCTTT. This codes for CASSLEGARDTEAFF.

This clone was detected only a few times. The rearrangement joins TRBV7-9 to TRBJ2-7; D ambiguous. Trimming stripped 5 bases from V and 5 bases from J, with 13 bases between. This CDR3 has 13 residues. Germline CDR1 reads SEHNR; CDR2 reads FQNEAQ (reference sequence). The CDR3 sequence is CASSTALLNEQYF. CDR3 DNA: TGTGCCAGCAGCACCGCGCTATTGAACGAGCAGTACTTC. The entire variable domain, with the rest obtained from reference TRBV7-9 and TRBJ2-7, is as follows: DTGVSQNPRHKITKRGQNVTFRCDPISEHNRLYWYRQTLGQGPEFLTYFQNEAQLEKSRLLSDRFSAERPKGSFSTLEIQRTEQGDSAMYLCASSTALLNEQYFGPGTRLTVT.

This rearrangement joins TRBV2 to TRBJ2-7; D gene uncertain. Germline CDR1 is SNHLY and CDR2 is FYNNEI. V was pared by 8 bases and J by 4 bases, with 6 bases between. This CDR3 is 10 amino acids long. CDR3 DNA: TGTGCCAGCTCGGAGTACGAGCAGTACTTC. It encodes CASSEYEQYF.

The chain combines TRBV19 with TRBJ1-4; the match to TRBD1 covers 8 bases. Germline CDR1 and CDR2: LNHDA and SQIVND (reference sequence). The CDR3 length is 15 residues. J lost 8 bases, V lost 6 bases, and 11 bases had no gene match. CDR3 residues: CASRRPGTGQEKLFF. Here the CDR3 DNA reads TGTGCCAGTAGACGCCCCGGGACAGGCCAGGAAAAACTGTTTTTT.

V usage is TRBV5-4 and J usage is TRBJ2-6, with 7 bases matching TRBD2. The ends lost 3 bases at V and 10 bases at J; junction bases unmatched: 19. CDR3 length equals 18 residues. The germline gives CDR1 SGHNT, CDR2 YYREEE (reference sequence). The CDR3 spells CASSSHPRGGGAQNVLTF. The CDR3 DNA reads TGTGCCAGCAGCTCCCACCCCCGGGGCGGGGGAGCCCAAAACGTCCTGACTTTC.

This clone turned up a few times. The chain links TRBV5-1 to TRBJ2-5, with 8 nucleotides matching TRBD2. Germline CDR1 is SGHRS and CDR2 is YFSETQ. Trimming at V came to 4 bases and at J to 5 bases, leaving 7 bases not matched to a gene. The CDR3 is 14 amino acids. In DNA, the CDR3 is TGCGCCAGCAGCGGGGGACTAGTGAGGGAGACCCAGTACTTC. It specifies CASSGGLVRETQYF.